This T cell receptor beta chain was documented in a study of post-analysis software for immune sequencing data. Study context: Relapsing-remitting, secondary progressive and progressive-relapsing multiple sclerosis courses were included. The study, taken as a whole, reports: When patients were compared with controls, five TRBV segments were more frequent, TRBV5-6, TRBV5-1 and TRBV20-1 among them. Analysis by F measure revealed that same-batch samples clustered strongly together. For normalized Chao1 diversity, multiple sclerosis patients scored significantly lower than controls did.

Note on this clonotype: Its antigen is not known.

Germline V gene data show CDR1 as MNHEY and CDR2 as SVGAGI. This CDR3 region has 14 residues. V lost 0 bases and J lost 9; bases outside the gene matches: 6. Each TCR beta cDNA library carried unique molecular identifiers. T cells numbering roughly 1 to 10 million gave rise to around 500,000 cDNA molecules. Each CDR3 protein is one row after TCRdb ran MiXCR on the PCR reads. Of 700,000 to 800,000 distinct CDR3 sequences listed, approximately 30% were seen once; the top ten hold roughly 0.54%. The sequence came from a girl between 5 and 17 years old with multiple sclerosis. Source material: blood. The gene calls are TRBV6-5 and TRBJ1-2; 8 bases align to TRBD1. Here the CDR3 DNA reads TGTGCCAGCAGTTACTCGTTAGGGACAGGAAGCTACACCTTC. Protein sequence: CASSYSLGTGSYTF.